This TCR beta chain is from a study of blood T cell repertoires in COVID-19. Study background: Acute and convalescent COVID-19 specimens originated in the United States, Italy and Spain. Sources were T cells, B-cell-depleted T cells, or PBMCs; the material itself was cDNA or gDNA.

This clone was seen once. How the authors handled the data: Researchers report that nucleated cell counts were estimated from reference gene primer amplification. Data came from immunoSEQ multiplex PCR; TCRdb stores just in-frame clones and leaves some out. That table furnishes V, J and clone size, whereas the DNA furnished D and trimming. The sample lists tens of thousands of clones, around nine tenths occurring once. The CDR3 covers 16 residues. V lost 1 base and J 0 bases, leaving 11 bases between the germline ends. CDR1 is MNHEY and CDR2 is SVGAGI in the germline V gene. The sample comprised peripheral blood. The chain employs TRBV6-5 and TRBJ2-3, with a possible D match to TRBD2 (7 bases). This receptor was identified in a human donor in a cohort sampled during active COVID-19. This CDR3 reads CASSYWGGASTDTQYF. The DNA of the CDR3 is TGTGCCAGCAGTTACTGGGGGGGGGCGAGCACAGATACGCAGTATTTT.